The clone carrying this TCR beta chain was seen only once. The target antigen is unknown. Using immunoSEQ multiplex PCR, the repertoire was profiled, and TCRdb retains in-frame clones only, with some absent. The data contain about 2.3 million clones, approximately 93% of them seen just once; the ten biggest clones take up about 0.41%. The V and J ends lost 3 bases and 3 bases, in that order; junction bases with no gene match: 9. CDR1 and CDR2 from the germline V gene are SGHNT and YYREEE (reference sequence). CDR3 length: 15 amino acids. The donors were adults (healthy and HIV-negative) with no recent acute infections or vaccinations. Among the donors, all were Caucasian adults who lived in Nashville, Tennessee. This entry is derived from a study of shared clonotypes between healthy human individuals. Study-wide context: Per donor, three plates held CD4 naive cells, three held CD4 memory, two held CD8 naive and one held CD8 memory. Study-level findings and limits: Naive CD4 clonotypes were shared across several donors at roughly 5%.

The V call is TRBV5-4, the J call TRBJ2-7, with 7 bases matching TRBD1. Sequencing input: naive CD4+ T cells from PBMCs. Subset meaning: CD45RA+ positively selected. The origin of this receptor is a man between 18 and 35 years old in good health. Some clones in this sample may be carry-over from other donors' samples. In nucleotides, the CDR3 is TGTGCCAGCAGCTCAGGGGGATTAGGCAACTACGAGCAGTACTTC. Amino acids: CASSSGGLGNYEQYF.